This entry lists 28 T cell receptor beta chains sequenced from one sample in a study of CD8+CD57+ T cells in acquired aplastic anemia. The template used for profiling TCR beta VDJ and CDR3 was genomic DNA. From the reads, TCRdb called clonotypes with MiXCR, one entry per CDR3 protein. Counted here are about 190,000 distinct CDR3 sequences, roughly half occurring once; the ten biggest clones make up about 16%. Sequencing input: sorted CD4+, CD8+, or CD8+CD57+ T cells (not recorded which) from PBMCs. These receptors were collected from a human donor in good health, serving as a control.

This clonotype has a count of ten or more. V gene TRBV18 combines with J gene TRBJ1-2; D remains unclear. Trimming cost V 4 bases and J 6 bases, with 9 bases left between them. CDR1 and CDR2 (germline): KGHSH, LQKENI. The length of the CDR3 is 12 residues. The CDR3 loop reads CASSLPLNGYTF. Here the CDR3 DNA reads TGTGCCAGCTCACTCCCCCTAAATGGCTACACCTTC.

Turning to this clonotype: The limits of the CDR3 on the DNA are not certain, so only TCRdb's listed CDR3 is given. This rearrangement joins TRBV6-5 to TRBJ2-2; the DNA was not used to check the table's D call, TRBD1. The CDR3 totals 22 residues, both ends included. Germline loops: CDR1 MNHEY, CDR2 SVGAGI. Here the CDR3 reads CASSNKPFFGQGEKANTGELFF.

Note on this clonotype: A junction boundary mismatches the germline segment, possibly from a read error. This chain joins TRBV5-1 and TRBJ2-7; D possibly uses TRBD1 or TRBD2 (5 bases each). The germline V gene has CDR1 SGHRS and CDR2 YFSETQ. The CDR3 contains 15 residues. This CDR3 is CASSSREQVLYERYF. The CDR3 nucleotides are TGCGCCAGCAGCTCGAGGGAACAGGTTCTTTACGAGCGGTACTTC.

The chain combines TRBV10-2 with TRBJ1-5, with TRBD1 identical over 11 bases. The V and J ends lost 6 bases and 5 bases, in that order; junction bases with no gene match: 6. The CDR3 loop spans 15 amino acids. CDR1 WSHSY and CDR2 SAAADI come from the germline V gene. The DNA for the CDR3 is TGCGCCAGCAGCGGCGGACAGGGGGCATATCAGCCCCAGCATTTT. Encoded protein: CASSGGQGAYQPQHF.

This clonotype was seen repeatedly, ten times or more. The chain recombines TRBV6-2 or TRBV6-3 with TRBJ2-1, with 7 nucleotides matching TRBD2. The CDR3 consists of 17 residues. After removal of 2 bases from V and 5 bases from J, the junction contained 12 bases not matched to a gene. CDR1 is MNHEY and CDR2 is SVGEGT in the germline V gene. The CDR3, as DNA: TGTGCCAGCAGTTACACATCCAGCGGGGTGGTCCACAATGAGCAGTTCTTC. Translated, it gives CASSYTSSGVVHNEQFF.

CDR3 in DNA: TGTGCCAGCAGCACGGGGACTAGCGCAGATACGCAGTACTTC. Translated, it gives CASSTGTSADTQYF. The chain employs TRBV9 and TRBJ2-5; 10 bases line up with TRBD2. The germline CDR1 and CDR2 sequences are SGDLS and YYNGEE. V dropped 4 bases and J dropped 11; count of bases not matched to a gene: 11. The CDR3 covers 14 residues. The complete variable domain, with remaining parts taken from reference TRBV9 and TRBJ2-5, reads DSGVTQTPKHLITATGQRVTLRCSPRSGDLSVYWYQQSLDQGLQFLIQYYNGEERAKGNILERFSAQQFPDLHSELNLSSLELGDSALYFCASSTGTSADTQYFGPGTRLLVL.

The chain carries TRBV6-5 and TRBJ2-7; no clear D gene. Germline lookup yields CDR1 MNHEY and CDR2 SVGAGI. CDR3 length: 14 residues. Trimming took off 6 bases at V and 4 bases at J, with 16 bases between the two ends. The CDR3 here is CASSGQNEGYEQYF. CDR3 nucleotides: TGTGCCAGCAGCGGGCAGAACGAAGGGTACGAGCAGTACTTC.

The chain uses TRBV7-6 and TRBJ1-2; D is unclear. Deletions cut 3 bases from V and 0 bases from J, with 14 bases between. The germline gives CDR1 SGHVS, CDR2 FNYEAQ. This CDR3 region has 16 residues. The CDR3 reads CASSFGEGRSNYGYTF. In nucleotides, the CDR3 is TGTGCCAGCAGCTTCGGGGAAGGTAGATCTAACTATGGCTACACCTTC.

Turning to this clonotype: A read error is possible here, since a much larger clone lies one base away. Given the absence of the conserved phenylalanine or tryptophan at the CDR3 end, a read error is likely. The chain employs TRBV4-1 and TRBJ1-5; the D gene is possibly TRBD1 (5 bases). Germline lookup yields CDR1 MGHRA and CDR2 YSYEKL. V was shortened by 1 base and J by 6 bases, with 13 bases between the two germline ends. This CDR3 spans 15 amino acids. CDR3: CASSQASGGSQPQHL. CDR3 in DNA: TGCGCCAGCAGCCAAGCTTCGGGGGGGAGTCAGCCCCAGCATCTT.

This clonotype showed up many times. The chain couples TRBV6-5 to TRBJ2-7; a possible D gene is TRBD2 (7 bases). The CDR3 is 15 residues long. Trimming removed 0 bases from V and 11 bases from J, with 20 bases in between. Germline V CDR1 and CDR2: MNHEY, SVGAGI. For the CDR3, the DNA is TGTGCCAGCAGTTACTCGAGTAAGGGGGGAGGGAAGGAGTACTTC. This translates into CASSYSSKGGGKEYF.

In DNA form, the CDR3 reads TGTGCCAGCAGCTCGTGGACTAGTTTTCCCTACGAGCAGTACTTC. This gives the protein CASSSWTSFPYEQYF. The chain is built from TRBV5-5 and TRBJ2-7; 7 bases fit TRBD2. Trimming took 3 bases from V and 2 from J; bases not matched to a gene: 8. The germline CDR1 and CDR2 sequences are SGHKS and YYEKEE (reference sequence). The length of the CDR3 is 15 residues.

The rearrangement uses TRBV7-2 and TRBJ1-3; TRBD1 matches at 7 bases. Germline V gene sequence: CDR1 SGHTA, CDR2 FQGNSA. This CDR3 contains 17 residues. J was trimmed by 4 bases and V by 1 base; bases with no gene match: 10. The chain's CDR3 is CASSLVSTGFYGNTIYF. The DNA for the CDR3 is TGTGCCAGCAGCTTAGTATCGACAGGGTTCTACGGAAACACCATATATTTT.

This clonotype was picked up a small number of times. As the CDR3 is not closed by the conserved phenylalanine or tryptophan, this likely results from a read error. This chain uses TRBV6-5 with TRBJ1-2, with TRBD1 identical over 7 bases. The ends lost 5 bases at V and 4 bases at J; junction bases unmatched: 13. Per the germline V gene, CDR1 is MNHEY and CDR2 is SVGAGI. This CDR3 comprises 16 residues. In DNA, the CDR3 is TGTGCCAGCAGTCTTCAGTCGCCCAGGGGGGGCTATGGCTACACCCTC. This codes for CASSLQSPRGGYGYTL.

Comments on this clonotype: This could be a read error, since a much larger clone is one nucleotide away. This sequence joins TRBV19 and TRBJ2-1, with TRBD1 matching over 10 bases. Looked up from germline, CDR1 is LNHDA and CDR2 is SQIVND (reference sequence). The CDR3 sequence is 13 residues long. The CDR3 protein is CASSRTGGNEQFF. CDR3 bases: TGTGCCAGCAGTAGGACAGGGGGCAATGAGCAGTTCTTC.

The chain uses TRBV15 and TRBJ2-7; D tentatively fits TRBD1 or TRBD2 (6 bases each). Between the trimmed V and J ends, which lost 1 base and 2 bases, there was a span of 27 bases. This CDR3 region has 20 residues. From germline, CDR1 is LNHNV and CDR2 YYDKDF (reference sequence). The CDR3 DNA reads TGTGCCACCAGCAGAGTAATGGGTGGAGCCCGGGGGCCCAAAGCCTACGAGCAGTACTTC. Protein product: CATSRVMGGARGPKAYEQYF.

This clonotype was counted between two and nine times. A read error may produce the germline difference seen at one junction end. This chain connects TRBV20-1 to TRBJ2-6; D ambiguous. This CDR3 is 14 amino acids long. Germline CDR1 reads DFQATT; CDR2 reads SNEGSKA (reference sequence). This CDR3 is CSAGEQPGANVLTF. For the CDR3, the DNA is TGTAGTGCTGGGGAACAGCCCGGGGCCAACGTCCTGACTTTC.

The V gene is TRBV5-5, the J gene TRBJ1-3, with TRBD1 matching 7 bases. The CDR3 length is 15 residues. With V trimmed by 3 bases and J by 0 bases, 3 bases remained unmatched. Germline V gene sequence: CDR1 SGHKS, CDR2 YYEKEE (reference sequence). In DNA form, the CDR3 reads TGTGCCAGCAGCTATCGGACAGGCTCTGGAAACACCATATATTTT. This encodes CASSYRTGSGNTIYF.

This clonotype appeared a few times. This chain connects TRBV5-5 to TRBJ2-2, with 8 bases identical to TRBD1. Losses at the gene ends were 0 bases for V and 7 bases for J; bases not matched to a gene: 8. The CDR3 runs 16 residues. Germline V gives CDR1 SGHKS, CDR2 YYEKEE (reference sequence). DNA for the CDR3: TGTGCCAGCAGCTTGGACCCCGGGACAGGATACGGGGAGCTGTTTTTT. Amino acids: CASSLDPGTGYGELFF.

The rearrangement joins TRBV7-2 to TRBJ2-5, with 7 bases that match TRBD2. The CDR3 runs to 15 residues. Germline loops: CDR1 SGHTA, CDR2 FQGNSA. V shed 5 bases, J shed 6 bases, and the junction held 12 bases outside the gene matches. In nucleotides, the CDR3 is TGTGCCAGCAGCCACCGCCGGGGCGGGAGACAGACCCAGTACTTC. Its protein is CASSHRRGGRQTQYF.

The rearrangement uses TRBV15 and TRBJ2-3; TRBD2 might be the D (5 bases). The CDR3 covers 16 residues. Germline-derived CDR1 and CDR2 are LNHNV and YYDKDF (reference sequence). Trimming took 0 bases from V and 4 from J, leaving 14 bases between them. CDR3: CATSRDASYGADTQYF. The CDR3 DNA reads TGTGCCACCAGCAGAGATGCTAGCTATGGAGCAGATACGCAGTATTTT.

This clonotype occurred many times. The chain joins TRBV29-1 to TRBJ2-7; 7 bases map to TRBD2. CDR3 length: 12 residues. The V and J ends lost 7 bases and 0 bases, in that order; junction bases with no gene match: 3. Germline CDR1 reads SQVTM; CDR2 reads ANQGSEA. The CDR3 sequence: CSAQRDSYEQYF. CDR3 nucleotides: TGCAGCGCGCAGCGGGACTCCTACGAGCAGTACTTC.

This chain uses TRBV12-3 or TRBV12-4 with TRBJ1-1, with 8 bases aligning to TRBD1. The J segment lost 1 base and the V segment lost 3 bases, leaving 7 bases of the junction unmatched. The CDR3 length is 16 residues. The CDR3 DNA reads TGTGCCAGCAGTTTTAGGGGCAGGGGGCAGAACACTGAAGCTTTCTTT. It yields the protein CASSFRGRGQNTEAFF.

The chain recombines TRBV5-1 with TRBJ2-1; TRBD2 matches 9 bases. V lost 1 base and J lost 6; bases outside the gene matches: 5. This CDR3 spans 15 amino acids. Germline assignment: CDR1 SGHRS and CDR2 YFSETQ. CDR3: CASSLLAGALNEQFF. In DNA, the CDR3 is TGCGCCAGCAGCTTGTTAGCGGGGGCCCTCAATGAGCAGTTCTTC.

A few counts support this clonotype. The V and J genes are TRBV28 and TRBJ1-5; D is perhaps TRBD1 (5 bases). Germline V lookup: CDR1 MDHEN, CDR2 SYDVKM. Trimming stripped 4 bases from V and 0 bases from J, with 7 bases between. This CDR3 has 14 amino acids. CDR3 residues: CASSWGYSNQPQHF. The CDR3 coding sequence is TGTGCCAGCAGTTGGGGGTATAGCAATCAGCCCCAGCATTTT.

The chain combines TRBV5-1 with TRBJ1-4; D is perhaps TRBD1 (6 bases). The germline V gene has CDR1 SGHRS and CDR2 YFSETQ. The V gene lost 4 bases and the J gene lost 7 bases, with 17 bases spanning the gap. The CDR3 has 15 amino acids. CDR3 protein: CASSVTGSRVEKLFF. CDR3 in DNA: TGCGCCAGCAGCGTAACAGGGAGCCGGGTTGAAAAACTGTTTTTT.

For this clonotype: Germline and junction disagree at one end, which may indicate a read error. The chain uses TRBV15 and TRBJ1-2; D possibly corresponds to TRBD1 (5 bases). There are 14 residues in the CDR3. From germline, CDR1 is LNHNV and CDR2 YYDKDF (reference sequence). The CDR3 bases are TGTGCCAGCAGCTCCTCCAGGGTCGGCTATGGCTACACCTTC. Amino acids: CASSSSRVGYGYTF.

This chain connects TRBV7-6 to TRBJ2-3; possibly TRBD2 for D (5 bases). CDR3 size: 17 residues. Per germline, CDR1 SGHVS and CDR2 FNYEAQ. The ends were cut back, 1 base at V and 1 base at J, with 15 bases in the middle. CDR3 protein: CASSLGETLGGTDTQYF. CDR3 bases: TGTGCCAGCAGCTTAGGGGAGACCCTCGGGGGCACAGATACGCAGTATTTT.

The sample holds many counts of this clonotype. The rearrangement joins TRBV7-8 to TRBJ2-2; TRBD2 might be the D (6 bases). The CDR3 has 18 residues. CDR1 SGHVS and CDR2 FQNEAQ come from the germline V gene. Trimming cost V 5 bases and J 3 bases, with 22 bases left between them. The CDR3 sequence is CASSRSPAGRDYTGELFF. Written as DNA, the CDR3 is TGTGCCAGCAGCCGATCGCCAGCGGGCAGGGACTACACCGGGGAGCTGTTTTTT.